This entry lists 18 T cell receptor beta chains sequenced from one sample in a study of T cell clonotyping in hematopoietic cell transplantation. Repertoires were generated with immunoSEQ multiplex PCR, while TCRdb's copy carries only in-frame clones and drops some. The sample carries under 45,000 clones, 85% to 95% recorded once. Time point in this sample: recipient sample about 28 days before transplant, after cytoreduction. The sequencing used peripheral blood mononuclear cells, collected before stem cell transplant. The receptors come from a man in his forties with chronic myeloid leukemia. Some clones in this sample may be carry-over from other donors' samples.

The chain couples TRBV5-4 to TRBJ2-3, with 7 positions matching TRBD1. The CDR3 runs to 17 residues. Losses at the gene ends were 4 bases for V and 0 bases for J; bases not matched to a gene: 11. Germline CDR1 SGHNT, CDR2 YYREEE (reference sequence). The CDR3 bases are TGTGCCAGCAGCCATCACAGGGGACCGGGTAGCACAGATACGCAGTATTTT. This gives the protein CASSHHRGPGSTDTQYF.

The rearrangement joins TRBV7-3 to TRBJ1-1; 7 bases are a match to TRBD1. The CDR3 loop spans 14 amino acids. The trim removed 5 bases at V and 4 bases at J, leaving 7 bases unmatched. In germline, CDR1 is SGHTA, CDR2 FQGTGA. In DNA form, the CDR3 reads TGTGCCAGCAGCCGAGAACAGGGGTCCACTGAAGCTTTCTTT. This translates into CASSREQGSTEAFF. The full variable domain, with the rest looked up from reference TRBV7-3 and TRBJ1-1, is GAGVSQTPSNKVTEKGKYVELRCDPISGHTALYWYRQSLGQGPEFLIYFQGTGAADDSGLPNDRFFAVRPEGSVSTLKIQRTERGDSAVYLCASSREQGSTEAFFGQGTRLTVV.

The chain combines TRBV19 with TRBJ2-7; the D gene is possibly TRBD1 (5 bases). Trimming removed 5 bases at V and 0 bases at J, with 17 bases between. The CDR3 spans 16 residues. The V gene's germline CDR1 is LNHDA and CDR2 SQIVND (reference sequence). In nucleotides, the CDR3 is TGTGCCAGTAGTCCGACTGGACACTACATCTCCTACGAGCAGTACTTC. Encoded protein: CASSPTGHYISYEQYF.

J is TRBJ1-5 and V is TRBV6-6; no reliable D call. Germline V gene data show CDR1 as MNHNY and CDR2 as SVGAGI (reference sequence). CDR3 length: 16 residues. Trimming took 7 bases from V and 5 from J, leaving 21 bases between them. As DNA, the CDR3 is TGTGCCAGCATCATAGGACGTGCAGCTTCTCATCAGCCCCAGCATTTT. Its translation is CASIIGRAASHQPQHF.

The CDR3 loop reads CASSLAGLNEKLFF. The CDR3 region has the DNA TGTGCCAGCAGCTTAGCTGGCCTAAATGAAAAACTGTTTTTT. The chain combines TRBV7-2 with TRBJ1-4; D is undetermined. Germline-derived CDR1 and CDR2 are SGHTA and FQGNSA. Trimming shortened V by 0 bases and J by 5 bases, and 7 bases separated the two germline ends. This CDR3 has 14 residues.

The chain couples TRBV19 to TRBJ1-1; 7 bases agree with TRBD1. V lost 3 bases to trimming and J lost 3 bases; unmatched junction nucleotides: 10. Germline CDR1 is LNHDA and CDR2 is SQIVND (reference sequence). The CDR3 consists of 16 residues. CDR3 DNA sequence: TGTGCCAGTAGTATCGGAAGGGGGCTCCATTACACTGAAGCTTTCTTT. It specifies CASSIGRGLHYTEAFF. Combining the CDR3 with reference TRBV19 and TRBJ1-1 gives the whole variable domain DGGITQSPKYLFRKEGQNVTLSCEQNLNHDAMYWYRQDPGQGLRLIYYSQIVNDFQKGDIAEGYSVSREKKESFPLTVTSAQKNPTAFYLCASSIGRGLHYTEAFFGQGTRLTVV.

The chain carries TRBV19 and TRBJ1-1, with a possible D match to TRBD1 (6 bases). Trimming took off 5 bases at V and 4 bases at J, with 26 bases between the two ends. Per germline, CDR1 LNHDA and CDR2 SQIVND (reference sequence). This CDR3 spans 18 amino acids. CDR3 nucleotide sequence: TGTGCCAGTAGTCTAATCCCACATAGGGGGGGCCTTGGCACTGAAGCTTTCTTT. Encoded protein: CASSLIPHRGGLGTEAFF.

The J gene is TRBJ2-6, the V gene TRBV7-9, with TRBD1 identical over 7 bases. CDR3 length: 14 residues. The trim removed 11 bases at V and 0 bases at J, leaving 4 bases unmatched. Germline values: CDR1 SEHNR, CDR2 FQNEAQ (reference sequence). The CDR3: CAEDRNSGANVLTF. For the CDR3, the DNA is TGTGCCGAGGACAGGAACTCTGGGGCCAACGTCCTGACTTTC.

The rearrangement links TRBV7-9 to TRBJ2-1; 9 nucleotides align to TRBD1. CDR1 is SEHNR and CDR2 is FQNEAQ in the germline V gene (reference sequence). V shed 3 bases, J shed 9 bases, and the junction held 6 bases outside the gene matches. CDR3 length: 14 amino acids. For the CDR3, the DNA is TGTGCCAGCAGCTTGGGACAGGGAAGGGGTGAGCAGTTCTTC. Residues: CASSLGQGRGEQFF.

The chain uses TRBV5-1 and TRBJ2-2; D possibly corresponds to TRBD2 (6 bases). CDR1 and CDR2 (germline): SGHRS, YFSETQ. V lost 3 bases and J 8 bases, leaving 17 bases between the germline ends. This CDR3 contains 15 residues. The CDR3 DNA reads as TGCGCCAGCAGCTCAAGACAAGCGGGTCCTGGGGAGCTGTTTTTT. This gives the protein CASSSRQAGPGELFF.

The rearrangement uses TRBV27 and TRBJ1-2, with D unclear. Trimming took off 4 bases at V and 1 base at J, with 13 bases between the two ends. The CDR3 spans 15 residues. Germline assignment: CDR1 MNHEY and CDR2 SMNVEV (reference sequence). Written as DNA, the CDR3 is TGTGCCAGCAGTTCCTCAAACATGGATAACTATGGCTACACCTTC. Protein sequence: CASSSSNMDNYGYTF.

This clone has a single count. The chain combines TRBV5-1 with TRBJ2-7, with 7 nucleotides matching TRBD2. Per the germline V gene, CDR1 is SGHRS and CDR2 is YFSETQ. Trimming at V came to 1 base and at J to 3 bases, leaving 4 bases not matched to a gene. CDR3 length: 14 residues. The CDR3 sequence: CASSLTSAIYEQYF. CDR3 bases: TGCGCCAGCAGCTTGACTAGCGCAATCTACGAGCAGTACTTC.

J is TRBJ2-7 and V is TRBV6-1; D gene ambiguous. The CDR3 length is 13 residues. V gave up 4 bases and J gave up 0 bases, with 7 bases separating them. The germline V gene encodes CDR1 MNHNS and CDR2 SASEGT. The CDR3 nucleotides are TGTGCCAGCAGTGGGGCCCACTCCTACGAGCAGTACTTC. It codes for CASSGAHSYEQYF.

The CDR3 coding sequence is TGTGCCAGCAGCGCCCCGAGTGCCCCCGGGGAAAAACTGTTTTTT. Its translation is CASSAPSAPGEKLFF. The rearrangement uses TRBV7-2 and TRBJ1-4; D is ambiguous. The CDR3 length is 15 residues. The germline V and J ends were trimmed by 5 bases and 8 bases, with 18 bases remaining between them. Per the germline V gene, CDR1 is SGHTA and CDR2 is FQGNSA.

This chain connects TRBV16 to TRBJ1-1, with TRBD1 as a possible D gene (5 bases). This CDR3 is built from 15 residues. Deletions cut 3 bases from V and 0 bases from J, with 11 bases between. The germline gives CDR1 KGHSY, CDR2 FQNENV. CDR3 in DNA: TGTGCCAGCAGCCATTCCGACAGATTGAACACTGAAGCTTTCTTT. Translated, it gives CASSHSDRLNTEAFF.

The J gene is TRBJ1-1, the V gene TRBV4-1, with D possibly matching TRBD1 (6 bases). Per germline, CDR1 MGHRA and CDR2 YSYEKL. The CDR3 spans 17 residues. V dropped 0 bases and J dropped 5 bases, with 19 bases sitting between them. DNA of the CDR3: TGCGCCAGCAGCCAAGACCCGCCGGCGGGGGCTAAAACTGAAGCTTTCTTT. This translates into CASSQDPPAGAKTEAFF.

V usage is TRBV7-8 and J usage is TRBJ2-7; D unclear. Looked up from germline, CDR1 is SGHVS and CDR2 is FQNEAQ. Trimming removed 2 bases at V and 2 bases at J, with 13 bases between. The length of the CDR3 is 15 residues. CDR3 nucleotide sequence: TGTGCCAGCAGCTTAACCCGTACACTAACCTACGAGCAGTACTTC. Translation gives CASSLTRTLTYEQYF.

The chain recombines TRBV28 with TRBJ2-7, with D possibly matching TRBD2 (5 bases). The V gene lost 4 bases and the J gene lost 0 bases, with 13 bases spanning the gap. Germline V gene data show CDR1 as MDHEN and CDR2 as SYDVKM. The CDR3 has 15 residues. The DNA of the CDR3 is TGTGCCAGCAGTTCCGGACTTCATACCTCCTACGAGCAGTACTTC. As protein: CASSSGLHTSYEQYF.